The T cell receptor beta chain described here comes from a study of cytomegalovirus exposure and HLA in healthy donors. A note on this clone: Its antigen is not identified.

Each of the donors was a healthy bone marrow donor. The germline CDR1 and CDR2 sequences are SGHRS and YFSETQ. The CDR3 loop spans 14 amino acids. V was clipped by 0 bases and J by 4 bases; unmatched bases: 3. Both 60 Vbeta primers and 13 Jbeta primers went into the PCR. Assay used: immunoSEQ multiplex PCR; TCRdb lists only in-frame clones, some missing. The repertoire holds roughly 110,000 clones, around 70% seen once, with roughly 10% in the top ten. The study, taken as a whole, reports: Later analysis placed DRB1 highest and HLA-C lowest in TCR association rates, which differed by HLA locus.

V gene TRBV5-1 combines with J gene TRBJ1-1; 7 bases map to TRBD1. The TCR was taken from a man under 40 in good health and CMV-seropositive. The sequencing input was PBMCs. The CDR3 sequence is CASSLAGQSTEAFF. CDR3 bases: TGCGCCAGCAGCTTGGCGGGACAGAGCACTGAAGCTTTCTTT.